This entry lists 27 T cell receptor beta chains sequenced from one sample in a study of T-cell reconstitution after alpha-beta-depleted transplantation in children. TCRbeta library construction was performed incorporating unique molecular identifiers. TCRdb ran MiXCR on the PCR reads and lists one entry per CDR3 protein. Of almost 500,000 distinct CDR3 sequences listed, under 15% are singletons. This material consisted of PBMCs from the stem cell graft donor, taken from the stem cell graft. All receptors derive from a human donor who donated a stem cell graft to a child with combined immunodeficiency.

The chain employs TRBV20-1 and TRBJ2-1; D unclear. The V gene lost 0 bases and the J gene lost 0 bases, with 18 bases spanning the gap. The CDR3 extends over 18 amino acids. The germline CDR1 and CDR2 sequences are DFQATT and SNEGSKA (reference sequence). CDR3 coding DNA: TGCAGTGCTAGAGATGTCGCGGACGGCGGCTACTCCTACAATGAGCAGTTCTTC. It encodes CSARDVADGGYSYNEQFF.

This clonotype turned up a few times. This chain joins TRBV20-1 and TRBJ1-1, with D possibly matching TRBD1 (5 bases). V lost 6 bases to trimming and J lost 2 bases, with 22 bases between them. CDR3 length: 16 residues. The germline gives CDR1 DFQATT, CDR2 SNEGSKA (reference sequence). CDR3 in DNA: TGCAGTGCCACCGGGACCGCTTCTGGTAGTAACACTGAAGCTTTCTTT. Encoded protein: CSATGTASGSNTEAFF.

At least ten counts were recorded for this clonotype. The chain is built from TRBV9 and TRBJ2-1; D ambiguous. Germline lookup yields CDR1 SGDLS and CDR2 YYNGEE. The CDR3 has 16 residues. V lost 0 bases and J 7 bases, leaving 17 bases between the germline ends. The CDR3 DNA reads as TGTGCCAGCAGCGTAGGGATGTTAGCTTGGCGGAATGAGCAGTTCTTC. Its translation: CASSVGMLAWRNEQFF.

This clonotype has ten or more counts. V and J are TRBV2 and TRBJ2-1; D not certain. Germline CDR1 is SNHLY and CDR2 is FYNNEI. V was clipped by 5 bases and J by 4 bases, with 15 bases between them. This CDR3 spans 15 amino acids. CDR3 coding DNA: TGTGCCAGCAGTTCTGGGCCTATTCAATACAATGAGCAGTTCTTC. It is translated as CASSSGPIQYNEQFF. Full variable domain (remainder filled in from reference TRBV2 and TRBJ2-1): EPEVTQTPSHQVTQMGQEVILRCVPISNHLYFYWYRQILGQKVEFLVSFYNNEISEKSEIFDDQFSVERPDGSNFTLKIRSTKLEDSAMYFCASSSGPIQYNEQFFGPGTRLTVL.

This clonotype has a handful of counts. A read error is possible here, since a much larger clone lies one base away. The V and J genes are TRBV10-3 and TRBJ2-7; the D is unclear. Deletions cut 2 bases from V and 2 bases from J, with 1 base between. CDR1 is ENHRY and CDR2 is SYGVKD in the germline V gene. This CDR3 spans 11 amino acids. The CDR3 sequence is CAISETYEQYF. CDR3 nucleotides: TGTGCCATCAGTGAGACCTACGAGCAGTACTTC.

This clonotype was counted a few times. The chain links TRBV5-1 to TRBJ2-7, with D possibly TRBD1 on 6 matching bases. The CDR3 consists of 14 residues. Germline CDR1 and CDR2: SGHRS and YFSETQ. Between the trimmed V and J ends, which lost 5 bases and 4 bases, there was a span of 16 bases. The CDR3 loop reads CASRTGTKGYEQYF. CDR3 in DNA: TGCGCCAGCAGGACCGGGACAAAGGGTTACGAGCAGTACTTC.

This clonotype has a count of ten or more. CDR3 nucleotide sequence: TGTGCCAGCAGCTACCCCTGGGAACCGGAGCAGTACTTC. Amino acid sequence: CASSYPWEPEQYF. This chain joins TRBV7-2 and TRBJ2-7; D gene unclear. The V end was cut by 4 bases, the J end by 7 bases, with 14 bases between. The germline gives CDR1 SGHTA, CDR2 FQGNSA. The CDR3 loop spans 13 amino acids.

This clonotype occurred a few times. V gene TRBV12-3 or TRBV12-4 combines with J gene TRBJ2-1, with 13 nucleotides matching TRBD2. The CDR3 runs to 15 residues. The junction had 1 base not matched to a gene; V was cut back by 1 base and J by 7 bases. CDR3 bases: TGTGCCAGCAGTTTAGGGACTAGCGGGGGTAATGAGCAGTTCTTC. As protein: CASSLGTSGGNEQFF.

The V and J genes are TRBV12-3 or TRBV12-4 and TRBJ1-1; 8 bases agree with TRBD1. This CDR3 is built from 16 residues. Trimming took 6 bases from V and 1 from J; bases not matched to a gene: 10. Here the CDR3 DNA reads TGTGCCAGCAGCTCGGGGGACAGGATCTCGAACACTGAAGCTTTCTTT. Translated, it gives CASSSGDRISNTEAFF.

The sample holds a few counts of this clonotype. This chain connects TRBV6-5 to TRBJ1-2; D may be TRBD1 (5 bases). Trimming took off 6 bases at V and 1 base at J, with 21 bases between the two ends. The CDR3 spans 17 residues. Germline CDR1 reads MNHEY; CDR2 reads SVGAGI. The DNA of the CDR3 is TGTGCCAGCAGATATCCGGGACTGGACCCTCTTAACTATGGCTACACCTTC. Amino acid sequence: CASRYPGLDPLNYGYTF.

The sample holds a few counts of this clonotype. The chain links TRBV7-9 to TRBJ2-5; 7 bases are shared with TRBD2. V gave up 1 base and J gave up 5 bases; unmatched junction bases: 10. CDR3 size: 16 residues. CDR1 is SEHNR, CDR2 FQNEAQ, per germline (reference sequence). This CDR3 reads CASSLEGGPLGETQYF. The CDR3 bases are TGTGCCAGCAGCTTAGAGGGAGGGCCCCTCGGGGAGACCCAGTACTTC.

In regard to this clonotype: Without the conserved terminal phenylalanine or tryptophan, this CDR3 likely stems from a read error. The J gene is TRBJ2-1, the V gene TRBV6-2 or TRBV6-3; 7 bases are a match to TRBD2. The junction had 12 bases not matched to a gene; V was cut back by 11 bases and J by 2 bases. This CDR3 region has 15 residues. Germline loops: CDR1 MNHEY, CDR2 SVGEGT. In DNA form, the CDR3 reads TGTGCCTGCCACGGGGTGGGAGGGACCTACAATGAGCAGTTCTAC. Its protein product is CACHGVGGTYNEQFY.

In this sample, this clonotype turned up many times. The genes are TRBV5-5 and TRBJ2-1; tentatively, D is TRBD2 (6 bases). V was trimmed by 0 bases and J by 4 bases, leaving 11 bases between them. The CDR3 is 15 residues long. Germline V gives CDR1 SGHKS, CDR2 YYEKEE (reference sequence). CDR3 bases: TGTGCCAGCAGCTTGGGTGGCCGGGGGTACAATGAGCAGTTCTTC. It codes for CASSLGGRGYNEQFF. Drawing the rest from reference TRBV5-5 and TRBJ2-1, the complete variable domain is DAGVTQSPTHLIKTRGQQVTLRCSPISGHKSVSWYQQVLGQGPQFIFQYYEKEERGRGNFPDRFSARQFPNYSSELNVNALLLGDSALYLCASSLGGRGYNEQFFGPGTRLTVL.

This clonotype was detected only a few times. V usage is TRBV28 and J usage is TRBJ1-2, with unresolved D. The CDR3 spans 14 residues. The germline CDR1 and CDR2 sequences are MDHEN and SYDVKM. V dropped 6 bases and J dropped 4 bases, with 15 bases sitting between them. CDR3 DNA: TGTGCCAGCAGCCTCCCCGGAGGGAGCTATGGCTACACCTTC. Translating it yields CASSLPGGSYGYTF.

V usage is TRBV5-5 and J usage is TRBJ2-7, with D possibly matching TRBD1 (7 bases). The V and J ends lost 2 bases and 1 base respectively, with 13 bases between them. The germline V gene encodes CDR1 SGHKS and CDR2 YYEKEE (reference sequence). The CDR3 spans 15 residues. CDR3 sequence reads: CASSFVPGGSYEQYF. CDR3 nucleotides: TGTGCCAGCAGCTTTGTACCAGGGGGGTCCTACGAGCAGTACTTC.

The chain links TRBV9 to TRBJ2-1; tentatively, D is TRBD1 or TRBD2 (6 bases each). Looked up from germline, CDR1 is SGDLS and CDR2 is YYNGEE. Trimming cost V 4 bases and J 12 bases, with 17 bases left between them. The CDR3 consists of 13 residues. CDR3: CASSKGTMGGQFF. The DNA for the CDR3 is TGTGCCAGCAGCAAAGGGACAATGGGAGGGCAGTTCTTC.

This clonotype was seen only a few times. This chain joins TRBV11-2 and TRBJ1-1; D possibly corresponds to TRBD1 (5 bases). The germline CDR1 and CDR2 sequences are SGHAT and FQNNGV. Trimming shortened V by 5 bases and J by 1 base, and 14 bases separated the two germline ends. The CDR3 spans 15 residues. CDR3 amino acids: CASSRTLQENTEAFF. The DNA of the CDR3 is TGTGCCAGCAGCCGTACTTTACAGGAGAACACTGAAGCTTTCTTT.

In its sample, this clonotype was seen a few times. The chain combines TRBV20-1 with TRBJ2-3; 9 nucleotides line up with TRBD2. V shed 5 bases and J 4 bases; nucleotides not matched to a gene: 13. The germline gives CDR1 DFQATT, CDR2 SNEGSKA (reference sequence). The CDR3 has 16 residues. This CDR3 is CSAPWGLAGFSDTQYF. CDR3 DNA sequence: TGCAGTGCTCCATGGGGCCTAGCGGGATTTTCAGATACGCAGTATTTT.

The CDR3 nucleotides are TGTGCCAGCAGTTTATATCGGCCTAATGAAAAACTGTTTTTT. Translating it yields CASSLYRPNEKLFF. The V gene is TRBV27, the J gene TRBJ1-4; D unresolved. Germline assignment: CDR1 MNHEY and CDR2 SMNVEV (reference sequence). The ends were cut back, 1 base at V and 3 bases at J, with 6 bases in the middle. The CDR3 covers 14 residues.

This clonotype showed up many times. The J gene is TRBJ2-7, the V gene TRBV9; D possibly uses TRBD1 or TRBD2 (5 bases each). V was clipped by 5 bases and J by 2 bases, with 14 bases between them. The CDR3 has 14 amino acids. Germline CDR1 reads SGDLS; CDR2 reads YYNGEE. The CDR3, as DNA: TGTGCCAGCAGGAGCCGGGACGCAGCCTACGAGCAGTACTTC. Translation: CASRSRDAAYEQYF.

This rearrangement joins TRBV7-3 to TRBJ2-3; D may match TRBD1 or TRBD2 (5 bases each). CDR1 and CDR2 (germline): SGHTA, FQGTGA. The CDR3 has 14 amino acids. Trimming cost V 1 base and J 5 bases, with 10 bases left between them. DNA for the CDR3: TGTGCCAGCAGCTTAAGTACAGGAGGAGATACGCAGTATTTT. As protein: CASSLSTGGDTQYF.

This clonotype was observed a handful of times. The chain couples TRBV5-6 to TRBJ2-1, with unresolved D. The CDR3 totals 11 residues. Trimming shortened V by 2 bases and J by 9 bases, and 6 bases separated the two germline ends. The V gene's germline CDR1 is SGHDT and CDR2 YYEEEE. The CDR3 DNA sequence: TGTGCCAGCAGCTTTTTCGTTGAGCAGTTCTTC. As protein: CASSFFVEQFF.

This clonotype was recorded a few times. The chain joins TRBV6-1 to TRBJ2-4; maybe TRBD2 (6 bases). The CDR3 is 13 amino acids. V was cut by 3 bases and J by 6 bases, with 9 bases left in between. In germline, CDR1 is MNHNS, CDR2 SASEGT. Written as DNA, the CDR3 is TGTGCCAGCAGTGACGGGGACTTAAACATTCAGTACTTC. As protein: CASSDGDLNIQYF.

V usage is TRBV9 and J usage is TRBJ2-5; D ambiguous. Germline-derived CDR1 and CDR2 are SGDLS and YYNGEE. The V gene lost 0 bases and the J gene lost 0 bases, with 9 bases spanning the gap. The CDR3 extends over 15 amino acids. CDR3 loop: CASSVGGFNQETQYF. CDR3 sequence (DNA): TGTGCCAGCAGCGTAGGGGGTTTTAACCAAGAGACCCAGTACTTC.

V is TRBV20-1 and J is TRBJ2-3; 8 positions match TRBD2. The germline gives CDR1 DFQATT, CDR2 SNEGSKA (reference sequence). The CDR3 loop spans 15 amino acids. With 1 base clipped from V and 0 bases from J, the junction kept 3 bases outside the gene matches. The CDR3 region is CSARGPSGSTDTQYF. Written as DNA, the CDR3 is TGCAGTGCTAGAGGGCCTAGCGGGAGCACAGATACGCAGTATTTT.

This clonotype was counted ten times or more. As DNA, the CDR3 is TGTGCCACCAGCGCGGGGGGAAGCCGGAGGAGCGGCTACACCTTC. It yields the protein CATSAGGSRRSGYTF. This rearrangement joins TRBV12-3 or TRBV12-4 to TRBJ1-2, with D maybe TRBD1 (5 bases). The CDR3 sequence is 15 residues long. V was shortened by 10 bases and J by 8 bases, with 26 bases between the two germline ends.

This clonotype occurred a few times. V is TRBV12-3 or TRBV12-4 and J is TRBJ2-3, with TRBD2 as a possible D gene (6 bases). The CDR3 has 15 amino acids. V lost 7 bases and J lost 2, with 16 bases in between. CDR3 coding DNA: TGTGCCAGCACCAGTCCGCGGGGTATCACAGATACGCAGTATTTT. This sequence encodes CASTSPRGITDTQYF.